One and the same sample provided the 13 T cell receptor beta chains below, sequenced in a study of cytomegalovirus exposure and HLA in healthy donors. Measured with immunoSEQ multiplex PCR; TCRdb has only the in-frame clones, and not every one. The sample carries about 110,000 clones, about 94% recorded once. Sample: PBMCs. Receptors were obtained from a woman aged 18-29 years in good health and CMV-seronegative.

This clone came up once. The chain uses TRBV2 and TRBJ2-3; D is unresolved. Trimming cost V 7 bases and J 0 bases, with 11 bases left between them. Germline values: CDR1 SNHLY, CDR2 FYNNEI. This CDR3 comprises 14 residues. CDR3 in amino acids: CASKNSFSTDTQYF. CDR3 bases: TGTGCCAGCAAGAATAGCTTTAGCACAGATACGCAGTATTTT.

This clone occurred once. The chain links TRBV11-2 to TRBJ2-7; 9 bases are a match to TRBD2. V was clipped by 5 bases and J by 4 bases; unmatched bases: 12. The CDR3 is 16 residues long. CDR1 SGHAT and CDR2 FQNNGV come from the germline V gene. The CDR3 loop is CASSAKLAGSQYEQYF. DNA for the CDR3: TGTGCCAGCAGCGCAAAGCTAGCGGGGTCACAATACGAGCAGTACTTC. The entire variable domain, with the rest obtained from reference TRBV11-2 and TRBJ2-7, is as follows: EAGVAQSPRYKIIEKRQSVAFWCNPISGHATLYWYQQILGQGPKLLIQFQNNGVVDDSQLPKDRFSAERLKGVDSTLKIQPAKLEDSAVYLCASSAKLAGSQYEQYFGPGTRLTVT.

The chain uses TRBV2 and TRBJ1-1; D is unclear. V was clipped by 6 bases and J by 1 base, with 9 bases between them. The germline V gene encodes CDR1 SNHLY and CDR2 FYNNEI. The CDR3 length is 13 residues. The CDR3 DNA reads TGTGCCAGCAGGGACTGGGAGAACACTGAAGCTTTCTTT. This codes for CASRDWENTEAFF. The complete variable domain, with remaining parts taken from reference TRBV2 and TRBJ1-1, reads EPEVTQTPSHQVTQMGQEVILRCVPISNHLYFYWYRQILGQKVEFLVSFYNNEISEKSEIFDDQFSVERPDGSNFTLKIRSTKLEDSAMYFCASRDWENTEAFFGQGTRLTVV.

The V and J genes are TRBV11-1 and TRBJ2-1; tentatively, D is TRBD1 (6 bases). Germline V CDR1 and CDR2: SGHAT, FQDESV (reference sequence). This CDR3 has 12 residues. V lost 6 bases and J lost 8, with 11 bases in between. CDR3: CASSLNRDEQFF. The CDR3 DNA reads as TGTGCCAGCAGTCTTAACAGGGATGAGCAGTTCTTC.

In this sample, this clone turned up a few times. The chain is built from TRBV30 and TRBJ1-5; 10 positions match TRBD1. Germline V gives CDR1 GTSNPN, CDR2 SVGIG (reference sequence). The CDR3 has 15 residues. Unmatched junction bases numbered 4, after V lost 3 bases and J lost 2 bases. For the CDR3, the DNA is TGTGCCTGGAGCTTCGGGACAGGGGGCAATCAGCCCCAGCATTTT. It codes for CAWSFGTGGNQPQHF.

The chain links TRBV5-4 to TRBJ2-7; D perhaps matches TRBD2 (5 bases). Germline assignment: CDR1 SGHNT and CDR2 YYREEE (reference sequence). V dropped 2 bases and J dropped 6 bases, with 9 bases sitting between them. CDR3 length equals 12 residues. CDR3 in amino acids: CASSLPGFEQYF. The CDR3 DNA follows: TGTGCCAGCAGCTTACCGGGGTTCGAGCAGTACTTC.

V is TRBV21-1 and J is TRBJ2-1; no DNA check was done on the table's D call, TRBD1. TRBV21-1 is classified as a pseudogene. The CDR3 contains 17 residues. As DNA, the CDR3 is TGTGCCAGCAGCAAAATCGAGAACAGGGAAACCTACAATGAGCAGTTCTTC. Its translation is CASSKIENRETYNEQFF.

Here the CDR3 reads CASSETGTTSYNEQFF. The CDR3 DNA follows: TGTGCCAGCAGCGAGACCGGGACTACCTCCTACAATGAGCAGTTCTTC. The chain uses TRBV5-4 and TRBJ2-1; 7 nucleotides line up with TRBD2. Looked up from germline, CDR1 is SGHNT and CDR2 is YYREEE (reference sequence). This CDR3 spans 16 amino acids. V dropped 4 bases and J dropped 0; count of bases not matched to a gene: 7.

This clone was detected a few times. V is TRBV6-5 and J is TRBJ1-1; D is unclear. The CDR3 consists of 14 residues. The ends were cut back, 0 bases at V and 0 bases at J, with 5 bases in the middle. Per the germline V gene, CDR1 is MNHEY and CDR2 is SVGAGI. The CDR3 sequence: CASSYSDMNTEAFF. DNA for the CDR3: TGTGCCAGCAGTTACTCAGACATGAACACTGAAGCTTTCTTT.

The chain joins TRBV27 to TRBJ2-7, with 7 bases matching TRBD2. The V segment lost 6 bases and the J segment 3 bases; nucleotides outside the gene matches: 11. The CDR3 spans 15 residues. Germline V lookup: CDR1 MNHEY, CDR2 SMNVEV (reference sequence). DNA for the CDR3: TGTGCCAGCAGCCCCATGTGGGGGGGTATCTACGAGCAGTACTTC. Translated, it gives CASSPMWGGIYEQYF.

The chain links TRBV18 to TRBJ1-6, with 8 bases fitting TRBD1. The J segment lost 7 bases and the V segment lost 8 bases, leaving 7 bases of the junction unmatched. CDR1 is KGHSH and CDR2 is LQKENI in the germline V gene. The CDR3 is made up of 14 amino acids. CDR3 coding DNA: TGTGCCAGCAACAGGGGGGTCGCCAATTCACCCCTCCACTTT. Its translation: CASNRGVANSPLHF.

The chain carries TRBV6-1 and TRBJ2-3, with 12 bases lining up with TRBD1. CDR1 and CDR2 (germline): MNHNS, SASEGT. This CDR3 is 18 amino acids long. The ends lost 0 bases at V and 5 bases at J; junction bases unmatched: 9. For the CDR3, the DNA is TGTGCCAGCAGTGAAGCGCTTCCGGGACAGGGGGCGGGAGATACGCAGTATTTT. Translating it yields CASSEALPGQGAGDTQYF.

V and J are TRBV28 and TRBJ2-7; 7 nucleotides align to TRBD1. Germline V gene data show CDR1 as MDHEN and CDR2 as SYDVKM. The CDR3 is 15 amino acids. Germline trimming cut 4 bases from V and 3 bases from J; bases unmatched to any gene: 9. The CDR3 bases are TGTGCCAGCAGTTGGACAGGTATCCTAAACTACGAGCAGTACTTC. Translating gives CASSWTGILNYEQYF.